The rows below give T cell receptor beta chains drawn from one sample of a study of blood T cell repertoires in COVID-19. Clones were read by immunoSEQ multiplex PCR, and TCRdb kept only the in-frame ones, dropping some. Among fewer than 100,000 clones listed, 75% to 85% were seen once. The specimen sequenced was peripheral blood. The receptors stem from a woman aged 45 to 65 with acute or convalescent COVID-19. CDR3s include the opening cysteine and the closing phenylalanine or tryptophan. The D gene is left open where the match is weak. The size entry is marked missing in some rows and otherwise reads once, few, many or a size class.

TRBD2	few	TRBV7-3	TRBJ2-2	CASSQTGGTGELFF	TGTGCCAGCAGTCAAACGGGGGGCACCGGGGAGCTGTTTTTT
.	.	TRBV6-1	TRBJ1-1	CASSGRTGVRKNTEAFF	TGTGCCAGCAGTGGGCGTACCGGGGTTCGGAAGAACACTGAAGCTTTCTTT
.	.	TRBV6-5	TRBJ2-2	CASSYFPGGELFF	TGTGCCAGCAGTTACTTCCCAGGAGGGGAGCTGTTTTTT
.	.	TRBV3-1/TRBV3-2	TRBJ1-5	CASSQAGVGQPQHF	TGTGCCAGCAGCCAGGCGGGGGTCGGGCAGCCCCAGCATTTT
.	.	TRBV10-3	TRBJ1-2	CAISESLGVLLGYTF	TGTGCCATCAGTGAGTCGCTAGGGGTCCTTCTTGGCTACACCTTC
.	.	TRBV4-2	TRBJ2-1	CASSQDVVSWREQFF	TGTGCCAGCAGCCAAGATGTCGTTAGCTGGCGTGAGCAGTTCTTC
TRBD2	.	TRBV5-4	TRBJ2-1	CASSLVGTRIGHEQFF	TGTGCCAGCAGCTTGGTGGGGACTAGAATAGGCCATGAGCAGTTCTTC
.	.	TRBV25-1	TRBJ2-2	CASSERDGGPGELFF	TGTGCCAGCAGTGAGCGGGACGGTGGCCCCGGGGAGCTGTTTTTT
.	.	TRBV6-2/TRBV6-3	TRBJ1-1	CASSEYRGGTEAFF	TGTGCCAGCAGTGAGTATAGGGGGGGCACTGAAGCTTTCTTT
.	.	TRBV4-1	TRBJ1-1	CASSQEGSGVTEAFF	TGCGCCAGCAGCCAAGAAGGCTCCGGGGTGACTGAAGCTTTCTTT
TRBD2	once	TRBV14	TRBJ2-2	CASSHKLAGGTGELFF	TGTGCCAGCAGCCATAAGCTAGCGGGAGGCACCGGGGAGCTGTTTTTT
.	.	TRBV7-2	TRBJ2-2	CASRNRGGGELFF	TGTGCCAGCAGGAACAGGGGAGGCGGGGAGCTGTTTTTT
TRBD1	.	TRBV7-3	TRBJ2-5	CASSLTGQGIETQYF	TGTGCCAGCAGCTTAACGGGACAGGGTATAGAGACCCAGTACTTC
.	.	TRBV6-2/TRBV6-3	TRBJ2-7	CASSPPGKQYF	TGTGCCAGCAGTCCCCCCGGGAAGCAGTACTTC
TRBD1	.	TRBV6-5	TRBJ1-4	CASSSGQGGEKLFF	TGTGCCAGCAGCTCGGGACAGGGGGGCGAAAAACTGTTTTTT
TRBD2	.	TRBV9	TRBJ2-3	CASSGEGGGATDTQYF	TGTGCCAGCAGCGGCGAAGGCGGGGGGGCCACAGATACGCAGTATTTT
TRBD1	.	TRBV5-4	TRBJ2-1	CASSSPRQGTHNEQFF	TGTGCCAGCAGCTCCCCTAGACAGGGGACCCACAATGAGCAGTTCTTC
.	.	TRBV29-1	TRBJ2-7	CSVVQGGEQYF	TGCAGCGTTGTTCAGGGGGGCGAGCAGTACTTC
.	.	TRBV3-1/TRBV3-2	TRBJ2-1	CASSPLRPGRTYNEQFF	TGTGCCAGCAGCCCGTTAAGGCCAGGGCGAACCTACAATGAGCAGTTCTTC
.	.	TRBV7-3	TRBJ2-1	CASSLGTSPNNEQFF	TGTGCCAGCAGTTTGGGGACATCCCCTAACAATGAGCAGTTCTTC
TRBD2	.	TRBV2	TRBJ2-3	CASRRLAGGAGDTQYF	TGTGCCAGCCGCAGGCTAGCGGGGGGGGCGGGAGATACGCAGTATTTT
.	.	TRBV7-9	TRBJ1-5	CASSLGSQPQHF	TGTGCCAGCAGCTTAGGGAGTCAGCCCCAGCATTTT
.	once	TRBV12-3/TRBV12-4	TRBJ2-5	CASSLGSSETQYF	TGTGCCAGCAGTTTGGGGAGTTCGGAGACCCAGTACTTC
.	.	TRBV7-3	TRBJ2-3	CASSLGAGDTQYF	TGTGCCAGCAGCTTAGGGGCCGGCGATACGCAGTATTTT
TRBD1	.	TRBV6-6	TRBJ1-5	CASSLLRGQDSNQPQHF	TGTGCCAGCAGTCTCTTAAGGGGACAGGATAGCAATCAGCCCCAGCATTTT
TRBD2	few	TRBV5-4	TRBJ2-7	CASSSYGGDSYEQYF	TGTGCCAGCAGCTCCTACGGGGGGGACTCCTACGAGCAGTACTTC
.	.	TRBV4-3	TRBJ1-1	CASSRRSFVEVNTEAFF	TGCGCCAGCAGCCGACGGAGTTTTGTGGAGGTGAACACTGAAGCTTTCTTT
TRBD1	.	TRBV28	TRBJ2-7	CASSFLDRMTYEQYF	TGTGCCAGCAGTTTTTTGGACAGGATGACCTACGAGCAGTACTTC
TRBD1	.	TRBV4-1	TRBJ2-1	CASTTWAGEGANNEQFF	TGCGCCAGCACCACTTGGGCTGGCGAGGGGGCCAACAATGAGCAGTTCTTC
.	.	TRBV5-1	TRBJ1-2	CASSSFLQTSNNYGYTF	TGCGCCAGCAGCTCCTTTTTACAGACCTCTAATAACTATGGCTACACCTTC
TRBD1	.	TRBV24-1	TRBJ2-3	CATSDSGTGTRDTQYF	TGTGCCACCAGTGATTCCGGGACAGGCACACGGGATACGCAGTATTTT
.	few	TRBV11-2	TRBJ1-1	CASSSRVSGAEAFF	TGTGCCAGCAGTTCAAGGGTCTCAGGGGCTGAAGCTTTCTTT
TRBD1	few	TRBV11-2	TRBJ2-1	CASSSSDRGDNEQFF	TGTGCCAGCAGCTCTTCGGACAGGGGAGACAATGAGCAGTTCTTC
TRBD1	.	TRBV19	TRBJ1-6	CASTLYDGAGGLRSPLHF	TGTGCCAGTACCCTATACGACGGGGCAGGGGGTTTACGATCACCCCTCCACTTT
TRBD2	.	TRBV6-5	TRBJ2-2	CASSLGLAGNTGELFF	TGTGCCAGCAGTTTAGGACTAGCGGGTAACACCGGGGAGCTGTTTTTT
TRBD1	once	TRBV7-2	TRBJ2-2	CASSRQGANTGELFF	TGTGCCAGCAGCAGACAGGGGGCGAACACCGGGGAGCTGTTTTTT
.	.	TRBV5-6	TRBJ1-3	CASSRENTIYF	TGTGCCAGCAGCCGGGAAAACACCATATATTTT
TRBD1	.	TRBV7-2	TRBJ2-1	CASSFDRGYYNEQFF	TGTGCCAGCAGCTTCGACAGGGGGTACTACAATGAGCAGTTCTTC
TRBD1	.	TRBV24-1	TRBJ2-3	CATSDPGQGPADTQYF	TGTGCCACCAGTGATCCCGGACAGGGACCTGCAGATACGCAGTATTTT
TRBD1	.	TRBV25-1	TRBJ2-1	CASSELGQGNEQFF	TGTGCCAGCAGTGAACTGGGACAGGGAAATGAGCAGTTCTTC
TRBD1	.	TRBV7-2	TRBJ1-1	CASSLFRDSMTEAFF	TGTGCCAGCAGCTTATTCCGGGACAGTATGACTGAAGCTTTCTTT
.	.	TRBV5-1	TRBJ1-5	CASSPQGARNQPQHF	TGCGCCAGCAGCCCCCAGGGTGCCCGTAATCAGCCCCAGCATTTT
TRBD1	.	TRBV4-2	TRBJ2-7	CASSQDRTGTGRVSYEQYF	TGTGCCAGCAGCCAAGACCGGACAGGGACCGGCAGGGTCTCCTACGAGCAGTACTTC
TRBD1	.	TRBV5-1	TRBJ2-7	CASSFTGGSYEQYF	TGCGCCAGCAGCTTCACAGGGGGCTCCTACGAGCAGTACTTC
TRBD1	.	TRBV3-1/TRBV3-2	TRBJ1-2	CASRLGQSNGYTF	TGTGCCAGCAGACTGGGACAGTCAAATGGCTACACCTTC
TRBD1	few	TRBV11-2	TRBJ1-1	CASRTRTGSNTEAFF	TGTGCCAGCAGAACCCGGACAGGGTCAAACACTGAAGCTTTCTTT
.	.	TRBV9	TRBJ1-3	CASSVDQGSWGNTIYF	TGTGCCAGCAGCGTAGACCAGGGGTCGTGGGGAAACACCATATATTTT
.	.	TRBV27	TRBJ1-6	CASSLGQGNSPLHF	TGTGCCAGCAGTTTAGGGCAGGGCAATTCACCCCTCCACTTT
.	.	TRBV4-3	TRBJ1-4	CASSQEVAAGLGLGATNEKLFF	TGCGCCAGCAGCCAAGAAGTCGCGGCAGGGTTGGGTTTGGGGGCTACTAATGAAAAACTGTTTTTT
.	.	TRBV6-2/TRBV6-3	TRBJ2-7	CASSNTFYEQYF	TGTGCCAGCAGCAACACATTCTACGAGCAGTACTTC
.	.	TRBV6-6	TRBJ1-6	CASSYSRGYNSPLHF	TGTGCCAGCAGTTACTCGCGGGGATATAATTCACCCCTCCACTTT
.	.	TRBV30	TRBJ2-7	CAWSPGGARDGEQYF	TGTGCCTGGAGTCCTGGAGGGGCGCGGGATGGCGAGCAGTACTTC
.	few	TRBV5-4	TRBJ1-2	CASSLRGSYGYTF	TGTGCCAGCAGCTTAAGGGGTTCCTATGGCTACACCTTC
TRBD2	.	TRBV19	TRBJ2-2	CASIPRASGGNRLTGELFF	TGTGCCAGTATCCCGCGGGCTAGCGGGGGGAATAGGTTAACCGGGGAGCTGTTTTTT
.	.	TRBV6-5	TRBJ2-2	CASSYAGTGELFF	TGTGCCAGCAGTTACGCAGGTACCGGGGAGCTGTTTTTT
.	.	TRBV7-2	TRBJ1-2	CASNAWAQGGRYGYTF	TGTGCCAGCAACGCCTGGGCCCAGGGCGGTCGGTATGGCTACACCTTC
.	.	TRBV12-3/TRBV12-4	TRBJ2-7	CASSLVLTYEQYF	TGTGCCAGCAGTTTGGTACTTACCTACGAGCAGTACTTC